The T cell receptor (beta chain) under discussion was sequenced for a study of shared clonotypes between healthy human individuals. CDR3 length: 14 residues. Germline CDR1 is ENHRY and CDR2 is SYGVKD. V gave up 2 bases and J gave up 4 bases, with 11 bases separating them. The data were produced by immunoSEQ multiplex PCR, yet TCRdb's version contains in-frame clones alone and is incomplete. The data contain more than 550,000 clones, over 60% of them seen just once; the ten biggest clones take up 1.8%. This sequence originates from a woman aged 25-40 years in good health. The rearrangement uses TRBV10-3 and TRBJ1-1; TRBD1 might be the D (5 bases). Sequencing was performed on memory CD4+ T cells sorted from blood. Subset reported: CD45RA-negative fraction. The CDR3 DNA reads TGTGCCATCAGTGAGGCACGAAGGGGCACTGAAGCTTTCTTT. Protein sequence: CAISEARRGTEAFF.